This T cell receptor beta chain came from a study of monozygotic twins with inflammatory bowel disease. Study-level results: A reduction in TCRbeta diversity (inverse Simpson) was seen in IBD patients relative to healthy co-twins.

On this clonotype itself: Its antigen is unidentified.

Someone took a 2.5 ml blood sample from each of the donors. The V gene's germline CDR1 is SGHRS and CDR2 YFSETQ. The CDR3 covers 15 residues. There were roughly 3.5 ug of total RNA used for each TCR library. TCRdb processed the 5' RACE reads again and assigns one entry to each CDR3 protein, with no DNA. The repertoire table contains over 200,000 distinct CDR3 sequences. The material sequenced was blood. This TCR was recovered from a human donor with ulcerative colitis or Crohn's disease, or a healthy co-twin of an affected twin (not recorded which). This rearrangement joins TRBV5-1 to TRBJ2-2; TCRdb's assignment of TRBD1 cannot be checked, as there is no DNA. CDR3 protein: CASHSGHFNTGELFF.